These 17 T cell receptor beta chains were sequenced from one sample in a study of blood T cell repertoires in COVID-19 (dated by TCRdb to the early 2020s). To prepare the library, the immunoSEQ multiplex PCR assay was applied. TCRdb carries this immuneACCESS record with in-frame sequences only. Its versions omit some clonotypes, under half of them owing to an unresolved V gene in the studies checked, with the rest unexplained. Within this sample are nearly 350,000 clones, with 80% to 90% of them counted one time only. 2.5% to 3.5% of the sample comes from the top ten. Specimen: peripheral blood. Every receptor here comes from a man younger than 45 with active or convalescent COVID-19.

This chain joins TRBV28 and TRBJ2-1, with D possibly TRBD1 on 6 matching bases. Germline V gene data show CDR1 as MDHEN and CDR2 as SYDVKM. The germline V and J ends were trimmed by 3 bases and 4 bases, with 16 bases remaining between them. This CDR3 is built from 16 residues. The CDR3 DNA is TGTGCCAGCAGTTTGATTTCAGGGGCCCAATACAATGAGCAGTTCTTC. It translates to CASSLISGAQYNEQFF. Full variable domain (rest looked up from reference TRBV28 and TRBJ2-1): DVKVTQSSRYLVKRTGEKVFLECVQDMDHENMFWYRQDPGLGLRLIYFSYDVKMKEKGDIPEGYSVSREKKERFSLILESASTNQTSMYLCASSLISGAQYNEQFFGPGTRLTVL.

The chain combines TRBV24-1 with TRBJ2-1; no definite D call. V shed 0 bases and J shed 5 bases, with 7 bases lying between them. CDR1 is KGHDR, CDR2 SFDVKD, per germline. This CDR3 has 14 residues. This CDR3 reads CATSDLRSNNEQFF. Written as DNA, the CDR3 is TGTGCCACCAGTGATTTGAGGAGCAACAATGAGCAGTTCTTC.

V usage is TRBV11-3 and J usage is TRBJ2-1; possible D gene TRBD1, 6 bases. Germline-derived CDR1 and CDR2 are SGHNT and YENEEA. The CDR3 spans 16 residues. V lost 0 bases and J lost 2, with 11 bases in between. CDR3 residues: CASSLESRDTYNEQFF. The CDR3 nucleotides are TGTGCCAGCAGCTTAGAGTCCCGGGACACCTACAATGAGCAGTTCTTC.

The count of this clone is one. The rearrangement links TRBV27 to TRBJ2-4, with 11 bases identical to TRBD2. Trimming removed 0 bases from V and 1 base from J; junction bases left unmatched: 11. Germline CDR1 reads MNHEY; CDR2 reads SMNVEV (reference sequence). The CDR3 extends over 20 amino acids. The CDR3 region has the DNA TGTGCCAGCAGTTTATCGCGGGGTAGCGGGAGGGCCGGGGCCAAAAACATTCAGTACTTC. This sequence encodes CASSLSRGSGRAGAKNIQYF.

This chain links TRBV19 with TRBJ1-3, with unresolved D. The CDR3 contains 12 residues. V dropped 3 bases and J dropped 7 bases, with 7 bases sitting between them. CDR1 and CDR2 (germline): LNHDA, SQIVND (reference sequence). The CDR3 sequence is CASSMSRNTIYF. The CDR3 DNA sequence: TGTGCCAGTAGTATGTCGCGGAACACCATATATTTT.

This sequence joins TRBV9 and TRBJ1-1; D is undetermined. This CDR3 comprises 13 residues. Germline CDR1 SGDLS, CDR2 YYNGEE. Between the trimmed V and J ends, which lost 2 bases and 1 base, there was a span of 6 bases. The CDR3 loop is CASSVSRNTEAFF. CDR3 nucleotide sequence: TGTGCCAGCAGCGTGTCCAGGAACACTGAAGCTTTCTTT.

This clone was detected only a few times. The rearrangement links TRBV12-3 or TRBV12-4 to TRBJ1-5, with D possibly TRBD1 on 5 matching bases. CDR3 length: 13 amino acids. Trimming removed 5 bases at V and 9 bases at J, with 14 bases between. The CDR3 DNA is TGTGCCAGCAGTATACGACAGCTTACGCCCCAGCATTTT. It translates to CASSIRQLTPQHF.

The chain has TRBV28 and TRBJ2-5; D remains unclear. The CDR3 spans 14 residues. V lost 6 bases, J lost 0 bases, and 11 bases lay in between. CDR1 and CDR2 from the germline V gene are MDHEN and SYDVKM. The CDR3, as DNA: TGTGCCAGCAGCTCCCCACTAAACCAAGAGACCCAGTACTTC. It translates to CASSSPLNQETQYF.

The rearrangement joins TRBV6-1 to TRBJ2-3, with a weak D call TRBD2 (7 bases). The CDR3 has 16 residues. Germline V gene sequence: CDR1 MNHNS, CDR2 SASEGT. The V end lost 2 bases, the J end lost 0 bases, and 12 bases lay between the germline ends. CDR3 sequence (DNA): TGTGCCAGCAGTGAAAGGGGGGGGCTTAGCACAGATACGCAGTATTTT. Protein sequence: CASSERGGLSTDTQYF.

The gene calls are TRBV7-3 and TRBJ2-7; 9 bases map to TRBD2. V was pared by 5 bases and J by 10 bases, with 9 bases of the junction left unmatched. The germline gives CDR1 SGHTA, CDR2 FQGTGA. The CDR3 is made up of 13 amino acids. The CDR3: CASSPNLAGVQYF. CDR3 sequence (DNA): TGTGCCAGCAGCCCCAACTTAGCGGGAGTTCAGTACTTC.

The chain joins TRBV6-5 to TRBJ1-1, with D unclear. Trimming took off 0 bases at V and 8 bases at J, with 10 bases between the two ends. Germline V lookup: CDR1 MNHEY, CDR2 SVGAGI. This CDR3 spans 13 amino acids. The CDR3 DNA follows: TGTGCCAGCAGTTACTCGGGAGGATCCGAAGCTTTCTTT. This translates into CASSYSGGSEAFF.

The rearrangement links TRBV7-2 to TRBJ2-1; D not certain. CDR1 and CDR2 from the germline V gene are SGHTA and FQGNSA. V lost 1 base and J 4 bases, leaving 5 bases between the germline ends. This CDR3 region has 13 residues. This chain's CDR3 is CASSLDGYNEQFF. The CDR3, as DNA: TGTGCCAGCAGCTTAGACGGTTACAATGAGCAGTTCTTC.

J is TRBJ2-3 and V is TRBV15; 11 bases agree with TRBD2. CDR3 length: 17 amino acids. The germline gives CDR1 LNHNV, CDR2 YYDKDF (reference sequence). J gave up 4 bases and V 3 bases, and 9 bases lay outside the gene matches. In DNA form, the CDR3 reads TGTGCCACCAGCAGCTTCCGACTAGCGGGGACCCCAGATACGCAGTATTTT. As protein: CATSSFRLAGTPDTQYF.

The genes are TRBV4-1 and TRBJ2-1, with TRBD2 matching over 9 bases. The germline V gene has CDR1 MGHRA and CDR2 YSYEKL. CDR3 length: 16 residues. Trimming removed 1 base from V and 5 bases from J; junction bases left unmatched: 6. CDR3 DNA: TGCGCCAGCAGCCAAGCTGTGCGGGGGGGGAACAATGAGCAGTTCTTC. It specifies CASSQAVRGGNNEQFF.

V usage is TRBV9 and J usage is TRBJ2-3; 7 nucleotides match TRBD1. The length of the CDR3 is 14 residues. Trimming at V came to 3 bases and at J to 0 bases, leaving 1 base not matched to a gene. Germline-derived CDR1 and CDR2 are SGDLS and YYNGEE. CDR3 protein: CASSAGQSTDTQYF. The CDR3 DNA reads TGTGCCAGCAGCGCGGGACAGAGCACAGATACGCAGTATTTT.

The chain couples TRBV4-3 to TRBJ1-6, with a possible D match to TRBD1 (5 bases). The V end was cut by 3 bases, the J end by 7 bases, with 7 bases between. This CDR3 has 13 residues. CDR1 and CDR2 from the germline V gene are LGHNA and YSLEER. CDR3 sequence reads: CASSQRQNSPLHF. The CDR3 DNA reads TGCGCCAGCAGCCAGAGACAGAATTCACCCCTCCACTTT.

As for this clone: Other nucleotide sequences from this sample produce the same CDR3. The chain is built from TRBV12-3 or TRBV12-4 and TRBJ2-2, with D tentatively TRBD1 (5 bases). Deletions cut 2 bases from V and 5 bases from J, with 6 bases between. The CDR3 spans 13 residues. The CDR3 is CASSLRGTGELFF. CDR3 sequence (DNA): TGTGCCAGCAGTTTAAGGGGAACCGGGGAGCTGTTTTTT.